One and the same sample provided the 2 T cell receptor beta chains below, sequenced in a study of CD8+ T cells in alopecia areata. RNA, once extracted, was reverse transcribed into cDNA for use as the sequencing template. Assay: immunoSEQ multiplex PCR; the TCRdb copy retains only in-frame clones and omits some. The sample shows hundreds of thousands of clones, roughly 60% of them seen only once. Treatment here: oral pan-JAK inhibitor, 5-10 mg twice daily. Sequenced here: CD4+ T cells sorted from blood, sampled around week 54, from a patient treated with tofacitinib. These receptor sequences come from a human donor with alopecia areata.

The rearrangement uses TRBV27 and TRBJ2-7, with unresolved D. CDR1 and CDR2 (germline): MNHEY, SMNVEV (reference sequence). V dropped 6 bases and J dropped 4 bases, with 13 bases sitting between them. The CDR3 consists of 13 residues. The CDR3 DNA is TGTGCCAGCAGCCAAACTCCGAGTTACGAGCAGTACTTC. It translates to CASSQTPSYEQYF.

This clone appeared a single time. V gene TRBV27 combines with J gene TRBJ2-5; D perhaps matches TRBD1 (6 bases). V dropped 0 bases and J dropped 1 base, with 9 bases sitting between them. The CDR3 extends over 15 amino acids. Germline CDR1 reads MNHEY; CDR2 reads SMNVEV (reference sequence). In DNA form, the CDR3 reads TGTGCCAGCAGTTTATCCTGGGACATCCAAGAGACCCAGTACTTC. This encodes CASSLSWDIQETQYF.